This T cell receptor (beta chain) originates from a study of technical replicates of blood from several donors. This clone was counted once. The V gene's germline CDR1 is SGHDT and CDR2 YYEEEE. The CDR3 is 15 residues long. Trimming took 0 bases from V and 4 from J; bases not matched to a gene: 6. Using immunoSEQ multiplex PCR, the repertoire was profiled, and TCRdb retains in-frame clones only, with some absent. This sample carries tens of thousands of clones, roughly 98% of them seen once, and the ten largest clones take around 0.15%. Sequences were obtained from T cells isolated from PBMCs. The origin of this receptor is a human donor in good health. V and J are TRBV5-6 and TRBJ2-5, with 7 bases aligning to TRBD1. CDR3 region: CASSLEGADGETQYF. CDR3 DNA: TGTGCCAGCAGCTTGGAGGGGGCAGATGGAGAGACCCAGTACTTC.